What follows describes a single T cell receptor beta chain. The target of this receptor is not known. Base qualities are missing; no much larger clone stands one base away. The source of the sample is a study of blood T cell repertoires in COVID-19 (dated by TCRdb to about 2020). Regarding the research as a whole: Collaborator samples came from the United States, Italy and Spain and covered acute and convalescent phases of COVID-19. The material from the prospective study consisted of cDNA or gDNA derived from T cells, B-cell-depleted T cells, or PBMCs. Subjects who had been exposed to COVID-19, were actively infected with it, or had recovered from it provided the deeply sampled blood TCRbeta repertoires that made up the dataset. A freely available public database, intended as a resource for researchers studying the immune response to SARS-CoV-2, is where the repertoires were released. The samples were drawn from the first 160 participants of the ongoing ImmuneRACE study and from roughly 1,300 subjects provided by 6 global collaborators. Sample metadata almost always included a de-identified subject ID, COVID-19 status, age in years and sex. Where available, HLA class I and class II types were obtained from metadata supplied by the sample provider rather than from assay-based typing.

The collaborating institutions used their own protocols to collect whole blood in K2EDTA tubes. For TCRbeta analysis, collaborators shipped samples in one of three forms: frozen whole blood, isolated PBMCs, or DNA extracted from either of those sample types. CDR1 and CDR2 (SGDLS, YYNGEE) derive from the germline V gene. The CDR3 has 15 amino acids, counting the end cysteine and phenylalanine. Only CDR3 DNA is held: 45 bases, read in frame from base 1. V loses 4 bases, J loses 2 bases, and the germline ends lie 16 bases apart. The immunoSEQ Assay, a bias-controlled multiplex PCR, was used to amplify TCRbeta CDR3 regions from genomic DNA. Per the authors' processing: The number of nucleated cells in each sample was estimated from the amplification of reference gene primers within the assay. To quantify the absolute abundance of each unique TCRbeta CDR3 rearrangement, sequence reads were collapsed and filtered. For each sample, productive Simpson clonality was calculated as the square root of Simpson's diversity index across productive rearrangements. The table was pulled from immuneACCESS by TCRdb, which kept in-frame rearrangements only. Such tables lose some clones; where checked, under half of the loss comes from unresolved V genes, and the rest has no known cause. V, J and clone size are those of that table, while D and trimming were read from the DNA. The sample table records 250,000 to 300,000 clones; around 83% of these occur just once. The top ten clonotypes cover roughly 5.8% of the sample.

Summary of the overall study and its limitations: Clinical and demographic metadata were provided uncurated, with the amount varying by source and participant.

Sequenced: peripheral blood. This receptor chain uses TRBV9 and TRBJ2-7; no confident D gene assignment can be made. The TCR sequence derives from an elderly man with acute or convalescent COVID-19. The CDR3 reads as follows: CASSPEVEKTYEQYF. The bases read TGTGCCAGCAGCCCCGAGGTAGAGAAAACCTACGAGCAGTACTTC.